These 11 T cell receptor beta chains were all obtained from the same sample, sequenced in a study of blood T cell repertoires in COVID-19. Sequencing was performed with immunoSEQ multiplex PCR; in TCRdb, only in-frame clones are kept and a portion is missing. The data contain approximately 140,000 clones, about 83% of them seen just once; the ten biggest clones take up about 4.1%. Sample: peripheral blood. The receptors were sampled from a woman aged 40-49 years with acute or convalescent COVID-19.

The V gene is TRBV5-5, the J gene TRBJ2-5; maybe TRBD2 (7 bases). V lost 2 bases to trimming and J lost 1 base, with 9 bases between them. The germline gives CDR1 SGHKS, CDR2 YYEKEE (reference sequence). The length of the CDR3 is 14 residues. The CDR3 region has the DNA TGTGCCAGCAGCTTCGGGGGGCTCCAAGAGACCCAGTACTTC. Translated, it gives CASSFGGLQETQYF.

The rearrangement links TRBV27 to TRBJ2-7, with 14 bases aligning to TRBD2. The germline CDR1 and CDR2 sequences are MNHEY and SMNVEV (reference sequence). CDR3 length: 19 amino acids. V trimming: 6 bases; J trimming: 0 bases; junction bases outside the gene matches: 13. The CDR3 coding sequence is TGTGCCAGCAGCCGCCTCGGACTAGCGGGGGGATCACGCTCCTACGAGCAGTACTTC. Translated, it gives CASSRLGLAGGSRSYEQYF.

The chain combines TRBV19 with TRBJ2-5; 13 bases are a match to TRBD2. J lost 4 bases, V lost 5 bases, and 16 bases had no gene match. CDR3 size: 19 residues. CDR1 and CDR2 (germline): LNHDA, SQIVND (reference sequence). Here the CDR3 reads CASSDTVPGLAGYRETQYF. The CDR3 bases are TGTGCCAGTAGTGATACTGTTCCGGGACTAGCGGGGTATAGAGAGACCCAGTACTTC.

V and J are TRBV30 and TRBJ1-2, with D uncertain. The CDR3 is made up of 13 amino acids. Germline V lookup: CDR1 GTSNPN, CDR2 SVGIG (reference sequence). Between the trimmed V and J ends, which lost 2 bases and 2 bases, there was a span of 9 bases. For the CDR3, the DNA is TGTGCCTGGAGTATGTCTACCAACTATGGCTACACCTTC. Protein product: CAWSMSTNYGYTF.

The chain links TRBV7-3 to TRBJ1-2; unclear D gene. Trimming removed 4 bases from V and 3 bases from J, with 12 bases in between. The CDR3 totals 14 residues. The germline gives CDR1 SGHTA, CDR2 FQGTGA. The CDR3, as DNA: TGTGCCAGCAGCTCCGGTGGTCGAGACTATGGCTACACCTTC. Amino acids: CASSSGGRDYGYTF.

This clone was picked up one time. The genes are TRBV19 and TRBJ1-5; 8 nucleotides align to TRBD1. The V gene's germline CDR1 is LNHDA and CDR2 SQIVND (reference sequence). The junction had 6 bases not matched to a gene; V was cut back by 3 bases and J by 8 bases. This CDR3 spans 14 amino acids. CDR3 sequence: CASSMRTGSEPQHF. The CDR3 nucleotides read TGTGCCAGTAGTATGCGGACAGGGAGTGAGCCCCAGCATTTT.

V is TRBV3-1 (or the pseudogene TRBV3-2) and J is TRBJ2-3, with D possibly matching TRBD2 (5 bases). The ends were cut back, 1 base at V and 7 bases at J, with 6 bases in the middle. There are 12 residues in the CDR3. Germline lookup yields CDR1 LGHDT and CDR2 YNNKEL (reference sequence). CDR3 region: CASSQGEYTQYF. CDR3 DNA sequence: TGTGCCAGCAGCCAAGGGGAGTATACGCAGTATTTT.

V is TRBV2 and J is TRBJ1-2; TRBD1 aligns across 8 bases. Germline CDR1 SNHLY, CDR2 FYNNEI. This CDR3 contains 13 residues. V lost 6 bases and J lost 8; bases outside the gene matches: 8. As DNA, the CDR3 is TGTGCCAGCAGCCAGGGGGCGGAATCCGGCTACACCTTC. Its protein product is CASSQGAESGYTF.

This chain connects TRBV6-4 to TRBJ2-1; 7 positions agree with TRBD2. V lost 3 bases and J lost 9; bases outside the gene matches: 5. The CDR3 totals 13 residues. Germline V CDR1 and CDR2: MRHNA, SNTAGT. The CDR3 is CASSDGGETEQFF. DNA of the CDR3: TGTGCCAGCAGTGATGGGGGGGAGACTGAGCAGTTCTTC.

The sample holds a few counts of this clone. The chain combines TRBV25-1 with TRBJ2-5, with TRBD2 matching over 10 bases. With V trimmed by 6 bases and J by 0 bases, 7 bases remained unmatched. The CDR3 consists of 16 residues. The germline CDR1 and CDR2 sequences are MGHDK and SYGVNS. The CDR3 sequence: CASSDYSGRHQETQYF. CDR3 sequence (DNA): TGTGCCAGCAGCGACTATAGCGGGAGGCACCAAGAGACCCAGTACTTC.

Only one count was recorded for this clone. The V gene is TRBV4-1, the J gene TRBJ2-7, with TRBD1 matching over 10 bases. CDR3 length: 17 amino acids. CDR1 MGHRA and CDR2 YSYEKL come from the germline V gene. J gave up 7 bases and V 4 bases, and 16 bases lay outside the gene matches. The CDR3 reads CASSPYHHGTGVWEQYF. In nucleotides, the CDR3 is TGCGCCAGCAGCCCCTACCATCACGGGACAGGGGTATGGGAGCAGTACTTC.